The 24 T cell receptor beta chains listed next were all sequenced from one sample in a study of identical twins' blood T cells. TCRdb ran MiXCR on the 5' RACE reads and lists one entry per CDR3 protein. Of 350,000 to 450,000 distinct CDR3 sequences listed, more than 25% are singletons. The specimen sequenced was PBMCs. Every receptor here comes from a woman aged 18-50 years in good health.

There are a few counts of this clonotype. The V and J genes are TRBV29-1 and TRBJ1-1; D is ambiguous. Germline values: CDR1 SQVTM, CDR2 ANQGSEA. Trimming stripped 1 base from V and 1 base from J, with 10 bases between. CDR3 size: 14 residues. The CDR3: CSVEGLNRNTEAFF. CDR3 nucleotides: TGCAGCGTTGAAGGCCTGAACAGGAACACTGAAGCTTTCTTT.

This clonotype was found many times. The chain joins TRBV7-2 to TRBJ1-1; the match to TRBD1 covers 7 bases. CDR1 SGHTA and CDR2 FQGNSA come from the germline V gene. V lost 5 bases to trimming and J lost 3 bases; unmatched junction nucleotides: 9. This CDR3 comprises 15 residues. As DNA, the CDR3 is TGTGCCAGCAGCCGATTCAGGGGGATGGACACTGAAGCTTTCTTT. Translating gives CASSRFRGMDTEAFF.

The V call is TRBV11-2, the J call TRBJ2-3; D may be TRBD1 (5 bases). With 0 bases removed from V and 2 bases from J, the gap between germline ends came to 9 bases. This CDR3 contains 15 residues. Looked up from germline, CDR1 is SGHAT and CDR2 is FQNNGV. CDR3 amino acids: CASSLEGVYTDTQYF. In DNA form, the CDR3 reads TGTGCCAGCAGCTTAGAAGGGGTCTACACAGATACGCAGTATTTT. Variable domain in full (rest from reference TRBV11-2 and TRBJ2-3): EAGVAQSPRYKIIEKRQSVAFWCNPISGHATLYWYQQILGQGPKLLIQFQNNGVVDDSQLPKDRFSAERLKGVDSTLKIQPAKLEDSAVYLCASSLEGVYTDTQYFGPGTRLTVL.

The chain uses TRBV3-1 and TRBJ2-3, with D possibly matching TRBD2 (5 bases). Per germline, CDR1 LGHDT and CDR2 YNNKEL (reference sequence). Trimming took 6 bases from V and 2 from J, leaving 15 bases between them. This CDR3 has 15 residues. The CDR3 region has the DNA TGTGCCAGCAGGGAATTGGACGGGGACACAGATACGCAGTATTTT. Protein sequence: CASRELDGDTDTQYF.

The V and J genes are TRBV4-3 and TRBJ2-2, with 8 bases identical to TRBD1. Trimming removed 0 bases from V and 5 bases from J; junction bases left unmatched: 5. CDR1 LGHNA and CDR2 YSLEER come from the germline V gene. The CDR3 covers 16 residues. The CDR3 sequence: CASSQDQQGVTGELFF. CDR3 coding DNA: TGCGCCAGCAGCCAAGATCAACAGGGGGTTACCGGGGAGCTGTTTTTT.

The table lists this clonotype with a few counts. The genes are TRBV21-1 and TRBJ2-1; the DNA was not compared with TRBD2, the D call given in the table. TRBV21-1 is listed as a pseudogene. CDR3 size: 16 residues. The CDR3 loop is CASSKRPSGRFDEQFF. The CDR3 DNA sequence: TGTGCCAGCAGCAAACGTCCTAGCGGGAGATTCGATGAGCAGTTCTTC.

This clonotype was seen only a few times. The chain links TRBV11-2 to TRBJ2-2; D gene ambiguous. The germline V and J ends were trimmed by 2 bases and 7 bases, with 8 bases remaining between them. The CDR3 covers 13 residues. The germline V gene has CDR1 SGHAT and CDR2 FQNNGV. This CDR3 is CASSLRFIGELFF. The CDR3, as DNA: TGTGCCAGCAGCTTAAGGTTTATCGGGGAGCTGTTTTTT.

The chain is built from TRBV9 and TRBJ2-3; 8 bases align to TRBD2. The CDR3 length is 17 residues. The V segment lost 0 bases and the J segment 1 base; nucleotides outside the gene matches: 7. From germline, CDR1 is SGDLS and CDR2 YYNGEE. CDR3 protein: CASSVGQRGSGTDTQYF. CDR3 coding DNA: TGTGCCAGCAGCGTAGGGCAGCGGGGGAGTGGCACAGATACGCAGTATTTT.

This clonotype was seen a few times. The chain is built from TRBV5-1 and TRBJ2-3; 7 nucleotides line up with TRBD1. CDR1 is SGHRS and CDR2 is YFSETQ in the germline V gene. The CDR3 length is 14 residues. The ends lost 4 bases at V and 2 bases at J; junction bases unmatched: 4. CDR3 DNA: TGCGCCAGCAGCCCGGACAGGAACACAGATACGCAGTATTTT. Translated: CASSPDRNTDTQYF.

V usage is TRBV14 and J usage is TRBJ1-6; TRBD1 matches 7 bases. The CDR3 runs to 17 residues. Germline lookup yields CDR1 SGHDN and CDR2 FVKESK. Trimming removed 3 bases from V and 7 bases from J; junction bases left unmatched: 12. CDR3 loop: CASSHHRGLSENSPLHF. The CDR3 DNA sequence: TGTGCCAGCAGCCACCACAGGGGATTGTCGGAAAATTCACCCCTCCACTTT.

This clonotype occurred many times. The rearrangement uses TRBV12-3 or TRBV12-4 and TRBJ2-2; 7 nucleotides line up with TRBD2. V lost 2 bases and J lost 2; bases outside the gene matches: 5. CDR3 length: 16 residues. As DNA, the CDR3 is TGTGCCAGCAGTTTATTTGGCGGGAGCAACACCGGGGAGCTGTTTTTT. Amino acid sequence: CASSLFGGSNTGELFF.

The chain is built from TRBV5-7 and TRBJ1-2, with D uncertain. TRBV5-7 is an ORF for which the function is uncertain. This CDR3 contains 13 residues. The germline V and J ends were trimmed by 2 bases and 6 bases, with 11 bases remaining between them. The CDR3 region is CASSLTPEDGYTF. CDR3 in DNA: TGTGCCAGCAGCTTAACCCCGGAGGATGGCTACACCTTC.

In its sample, this clonotype was seen a few times. This rearrangement joins TRBV5-1 to TRBJ1-4; D unresolved. Deletions cut 0 bases from V and 8 bases from J, with 14 bases between. CDR3 length equals 15 residues. The germline gives CDR1 SGHRS, CDR2 YFSETQ. CDR3 sequence (DNA): TGCGCCAGCAGCTTGGTGGCGGTACCAAACGAAAAACTGTTTTTT. The encoded protein is CASSLVAVPNEKLFF.

The table lists this clonotype with many counts. The J gene is TRBJ1-1, the V gene TRBV29-1; D unclear. This CDR3 is built from 8 residues. CDR1 is SQVTM and CDR2 is ANQGSEA in the germline V gene. The CDR3 is CSVTEAFF. The CDR3 DNA follows: TGCAGTGTCACTGAAGCTTTCTTT.

This clonotype was seen more than once but under ten times. The J gene is TRBJ2-1, the V gene TRBV30; no reliable D call. V dropped 0 bases and J dropped 2 bases, with 5 bases sitting between them. Germline CDR1 reads GTSNPN; CDR2 reads SVGIG (reference sequence). This CDR3 is 13 amino acids long. Here the CDR3 reads CAWSVVAYNEQFF. CDR3 sequence (DNA): TGTGCCTGGAGTGTAGTGGCCTACAATGAGCAGTTCTTC. Variable domain in full (rest from reference TRBV30 and TRBJ2-1): SQTIHQWPATLVQPVGSPLSLECTVEGTSNPNLYWYRQAAGRGLQLLFYSVGIGQISSEVPQNLSASRPQDRQFILSSKKLLLSDSGFYLCAWSVVAYNEQFFGPGTRLTVL.

The chain combines TRBV7-9 with TRBJ2-5; no definite D call. V was cut by 0 bases and J by 4 bases, with 6 bases left in between. The CDR3 is 13 amino acids. The germline CDR1 and CDR2 sequences are SEHNR and FQNEAQ (reference sequence). CDR3 in DNA: TGTGCCAGCAGCTTAGCAAGTGGAGAGACCCAGTACTTC. It encodes CASSLASGETQYF. The full variable domain, rest sourced from reference TRBV7-9 and TRBJ2-5, is DTGVSQNPRHKITKRGQNVTFRCDPISEHNRLYWYRQTLGQGPEFLTYFQNEAQLEKSRLLSDRFSAERPKGSFSTLEIQRTEQGDSAMYLCASSLASGETQYFGPGTRLLVL.

Only a few counts were recorded for this clonotype. The chain employs TRBV29-1 and TRBJ2-5; D unclear. The CDR3 has 13 residues. Trimming pared 3 bases from V and 5 bases from J, leaving 13 bases between. Per germline, CDR1 SQVTM and CDR2 ANQGSEA. The chain's CDR3 is CSVDYRKRETQYF. CDR3 coding DNA: TGCAGCGTTGATTATAGGAAGAGGGAGACCCAGTACTTC.

A few counts support this clonotype. This chain links TRBV9 with TRBJ2-1, with 7 bases aligning to TRBD1. This CDR3 is 14 amino acids long. Germline values: CDR1 SGDLS, CDR2 YYNGEE. V was pared by 5 bases and J by 3 bases, with 5 bases of the junction left unmatched. CDR3 region: CASSPGQYYNEQFF. The CDR3 bases are TGTGCCAGCAGTCCGGGACAGTACTACAATGAGCAGTTCTTC.

This clonotype was detected many times. The chain employs TRBV5-1 and TRBJ2-1; possible D gene TRBD1, 6 bases. V lost 4 bases and J lost 1, with 18 bases in between. CDR3 size: 17 residues. Germline V gene lookup returns CDR1 SGHRS and CDR2 YFSETQ. CDR3 bases: TGCGCCAGCAGCCGACGGCCGAGGGGGTTATCCTACAATGAGCAGTTCTTC. Its translation: CASSRRPRGLSYNEQFF.

This clonotype came up a few times. The chain links TRBV6-6 to TRBJ1-6, with D unclear. Germline loops: CDR1 MNHNY, CDR2 SVGAGI (reference sequence). V lost 8 bases to trimming and J lost 10 bases, with 15 bases between them. The CDR3 sequence is 13 residues long. CDR3 DNA: TGTGCCAGCTCCATGGAGGAGTACTCACCCCTCCACTTT. It yields the protein CASSMEEYSPLHF.

This clonotype was recorded many times. The chain is built from TRBV6-5 and TRBJ1-4, with D possibly matching TRBD1 (6 bases). The CDR3 is made up of 14 amino acids. The germline CDR1 and CDR2 sequences are MNHEY and SVGAGI. V lost 8 bases and J 0 bases, leaving 10 bases between the germline ends. CDR3 sequence reads: CASWAGATNEKLFF. The CDR3 region has the DNA TGTGCCAGCTGGGCAGGGGCAACTAATGAAAAACTGTTTTTT.

This clonotype was found a few times. The V call is TRBV5-1, the J call TRBJ1-2; TRBD1 might be the D (5 bases). The CDR3 loop spans 14 amino acids. Deletions cut 0 bases from V and 8 bases from J, with 14 bases between. The germline gives CDR1 SGHRS, CDR2 YFSETQ. The CDR3 coding sequence is TGCGCCAGCAGCTTGGGACAGCCCTTCGACGGCTACACCTTC. It translates to CASSLGQPFDGYTF. The full variable domain, rest sourced from reference TRBV5-1 and TRBJ1-2, is KAGVTQTPRYLIKTRGQQVTLSCSPISGHRSVSWYQQTPGQGLQFLFEYFSETQRNKGNFPGRFSGRQFSNSRSEMNVSTLELGDSALYLCASSLGQPFDGYTFGSGTRLTVV.

In the case of this clonotype: This may stem from a read error, because a much larger clone lies one nucleotide away. The chain combines TRBV24-1 with TRBJ2-3; D is unclear. Germline CDR1 reads KGHDR; CDR2 reads SFDVKD. The CDR3 runs 13 residues. Trimming took off 3 bases at V and 7 bases at J, with 10 bases between the two ends. The CDR3 region has the DNA TGTGCCACCAGTGATCCGACCATCCATACGCAGTATTTT. Translating it yields CATSDPTIHTQYF.

This clonotype occurred a few times. The chain links TRBV3-1 to TRBJ1-5; TRBD1 is a possible D gene (5 bases). Germline assignment: CDR1 LGHDT and CDR2 YNNKEL (reference sequence). Between the trimmed V and J ends, which lost 5 bases and 6 bases, there was a span of 14 bases. This CDR3 has 14 residues. CDR3 in DNA: TGTGCCAGCAGCGTTAGTACCACAGGTCAGCCCCAGCATTTT. Amino acid sequence: CASSVSTTGQPQHF.